This T cell receptor beta chain was documented in a study of blood T cell repertoires in COVID-19. TCRdb's copy holds only in-frame clones and misses some; the assay was immunoSEQ multiplex PCR. Among 100,000 or so clones, about 78% were seen once, and the ten largest hold approximately 9.8%. Germline V CDR1 and CDR2: LGHDT, YNNKEL (reference sequence). The length of the CDR3 is 15 residues. J gave up 4 bases and V 1 base, and 4 bases lay outside the gene matches. The specimen was peripheral blood. The TCR was taken from a man in his 60s with active or convalescent COVID-19. The J gene is TRBJ2-5, the V gene TRBV3-1 (or the pseudogene TRBV3-2), with 9 positions matching TRBD2. CDR3 DNA sequence: TGTGCCAGCAGCCAAGGCCCACTAGCGGGAGAGACCCAGTACTTC. This sequence encodes CASSQGPLAGETQYF.